The entry that follows covers one T cell receptor (beta chain) sequence. Time point denoted: newly diagnosed GD, antithyroid drugs for less than 3 months. Making the TCR library involved RNA that had been extracted from PBMCs. In building TCR beta libraries, iRepertoire HTBI primers were used together with Arm-PCR of CDR3 regions. Original analysis: Sample data revealed about 62 TRBV and 12 to 15 TRBJ segments. TCRdb re-analysed the multiplex PCR reads in MiXCR, keeping a single row per CDR3 protein. Here the V and J calls rest on TCRdb's processing, not on the authors' analysis. The table has around 480,000 distinct CDR3 sequences, 16% seen once; the top ten hold 9.5% to 15%. The sample originates from a study of regulatory T cells in long-lasting Graves disease. Trimming pared 0 bases from V and 5 bases from J, leaving 20 bases between. The germline V gene has CDR1 MGHRA and CDR2 YSYEKL. This CDR3 is built from 19 residues.

These same data were also listed under a study on T cells in Graves' hyperthyroidism and ophthalmopathy. Per that paper: Diagnoses used clinical symptoms, serum thyroxine and TRAb, thyroid ultrasound and orbital computed tomography.

V is TRBV4-1 and J is TRBJ2-6, with D possibly TRBD1 on 5 matching bases. The sequencing here drew on peripheral blood mononuclear cells (PBMCs), taken at new diagnosis, from a patient treated with antithyroid drugs. This clonotype originated in a man aged 35 to 55 with Graves disease. The CDR3 nucleotides read TGCGCCAGCAGCCAAGATACCCCAGAAGGGGCCAATCGGGCCAACGTCCTGACTTTC. It codes for CASSQDTPEGANRANVLTF.